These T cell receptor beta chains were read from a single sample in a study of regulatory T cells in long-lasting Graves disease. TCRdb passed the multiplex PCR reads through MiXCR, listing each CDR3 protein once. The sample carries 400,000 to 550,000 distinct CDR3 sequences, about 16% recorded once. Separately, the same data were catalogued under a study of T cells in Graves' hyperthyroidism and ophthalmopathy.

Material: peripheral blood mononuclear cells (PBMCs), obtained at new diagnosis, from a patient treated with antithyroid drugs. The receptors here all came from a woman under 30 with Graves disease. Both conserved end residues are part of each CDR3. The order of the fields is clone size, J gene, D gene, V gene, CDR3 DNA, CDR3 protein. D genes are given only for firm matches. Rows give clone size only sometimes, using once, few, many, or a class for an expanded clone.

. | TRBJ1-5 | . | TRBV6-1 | TGTGCCAGCAGAACTACAGGGAAAAGTCAGCCCCAGCATTTT | CASRTTGKSQPQHF
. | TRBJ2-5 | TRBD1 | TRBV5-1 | TGCGCCAGCACCCGGGACAGGCCGGGGGAGACCCAGTACTTC | CASTRDRPGETQYF
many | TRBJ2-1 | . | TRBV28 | TGTGCCAGCAGTCAGCCCCAAATAGGACTTATCGGGTCTACTGAGCAGTTCTTC | CASSQPQIGLIGSTEQFF
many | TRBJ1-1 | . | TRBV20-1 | TGCAGTGTTGAGGGAAACACTGAAGCTTTCTTT | CSVEGNTEAFF
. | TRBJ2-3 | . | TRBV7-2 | TGTGCCAGCAGCCAAGTATTCGGGGGCACAGATACGCAGTATTTT | CASSQVFGGTDTQYF
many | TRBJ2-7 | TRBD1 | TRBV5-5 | TGTGCCAGCAGCCCAAGGACAGGGGGGAGCTACGAGCAGTACTTC | CASSPRTGGSYEQYF
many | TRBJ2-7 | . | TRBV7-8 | TGTGCCAGCAGCTTTGGTAGACTAACAACCTACGAGCAGTACTTC | CASSFGRLTTYEQYF
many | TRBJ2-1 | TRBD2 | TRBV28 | TGTGCCAGCAGTTTTCTAGCGGAGCCCTACAATGAGCAGTTCTTC | CASSFLAEPYNEQFF
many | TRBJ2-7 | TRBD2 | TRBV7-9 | TGTGCCAGCAGCTTCGGGCTAGCGGGAGAATTAGTGGCAGGCTACGAGCAGTACTTC | CASSFGLAGELVAGYEQYF
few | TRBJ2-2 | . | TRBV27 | TGTGCCAGCAGTTTCCCGCAAGGACAGTCCACCGGGGAGCTGTTTTTT | CASSFPQGQSTGELFF